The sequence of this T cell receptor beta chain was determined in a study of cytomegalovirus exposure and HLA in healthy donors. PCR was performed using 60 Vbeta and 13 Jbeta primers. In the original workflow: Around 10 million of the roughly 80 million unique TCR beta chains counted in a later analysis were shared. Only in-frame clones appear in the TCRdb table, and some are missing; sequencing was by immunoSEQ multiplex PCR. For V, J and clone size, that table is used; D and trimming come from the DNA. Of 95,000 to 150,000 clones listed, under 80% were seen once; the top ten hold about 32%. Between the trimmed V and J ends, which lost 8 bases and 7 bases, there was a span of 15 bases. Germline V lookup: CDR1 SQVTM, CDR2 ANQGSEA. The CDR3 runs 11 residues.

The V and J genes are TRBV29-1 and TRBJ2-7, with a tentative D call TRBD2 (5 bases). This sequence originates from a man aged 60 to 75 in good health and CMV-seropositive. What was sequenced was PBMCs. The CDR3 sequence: CSFGNGVEQYF. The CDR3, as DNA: TGCAGCTTCGGCAACGGGGTGGAGCAGTACTTC.